The 4 T cell receptor beta chains presented below share a single source sample, sequenced in a study of cytomegalovirus exposure and HLA in healthy donors. The primer mix had 60 Vbeta and 13 Jbeta primers. This table comes from immunoSEQ multiplex PCR, and its TCRdb copy is limited to in-frame clones, with some not included. Its listing shows fewer than 150,000 clones. The specimen sequenced was PBMCs. These receptors all stem from a woman in her sixties in good health and CMV-seronegative.

The rearrangement links TRBV30 to TRBJ1-1; D remains unclear. The CDR3 sequence is 15 residues long. Germline V lookup: CDR1 GTSNPN, CDR2 SVGIG (reference sequence). V was trimmed by 4 bases and J by 4 bases, leaving 19 bases between them. The CDR3 sequence is CAWTAPGPVITEAFF. The CDR3 nucleotides read TGTGCCTGGACAGCTCCGGGTCCGGTGATCACTGAAGCTTTCTTT.

The chain has TRBV5-1 and TRBJ2-5, with 15 bases matching TRBD2. There are 17 residues in the CDR3. Trimming took 2 bases from V and 2 from J; bases not matched to a gene: 4. Germline V gene lookup returns CDR1 SGHRS and CDR2 YFSETQ. In DNA, the CDR3 is TGCGCCAGCAGCTTACCGGGACTAGCGGGAGGACAAGAGACCCAGTACTTC. It translates to CASSLPGLAGGQETQYF.

The chain recombines TRBV6-5 with TRBJ1-2; 7 positions match TRBD1. V shed 5 bases, J shed 2 bases, and the junction held 8 bases outside the gene matches. Germline V gene sequence: CDR1 MNHEY, CDR2 SVGAGI. The CDR3 length is 15 residues. CDR3 amino acids: CASSRPSTGNYGYTF. The CDR3 DNA reads as TGTGCCAGCAGTCGCCCCTCGACAGGGAACTATGGCTACACCTTC.

This rearrangement joins TRBV14 to TRBJ2-1; weak D call: TRBD1 (5 bases). Germline-derived CDR1 and CDR2 are SGHDN and FVKESK. Trimming took 3 bases from V and 4 from J, leaving 10 bases between them. There are 14 residues in the CDR3. CDR3 region: CASSHATAYNEQFF. Written as DNA, the CDR3 is TGTGCCAGCAGCCACGCGACAGCGTACAATGAGCAGTTCTTC.